The rows below give T cell receptor beta chains drawn from one sample of a study of cytomegalovirus exposure and HLA in healthy donors. The repertoire was sequenced with immunoSEQ multiplex PCR; TCRdb's copy has only in-frame clones and lacks some. The sample includes 150,000 or so clones, over 65% of them seen just once. Sequenced: PBMCs. All receptors derive from a young man in good health and CMV-seronegative. Each CDR3 is given with its conserved first and last residue. A D gene is named only where the DNA matches it firmly. Where a row states a size, it is once, few, many or the class of an expanded clone; other rows omit it.

>TRBD1|TRBJ2-3|.|TRBV2
CASSYGPGQTDTDTQYF
TGTGCCAGCAGTTACGGACCGGGACAGACAGACACAGATACGCAGTATTTT
>.|TRBJ2-5|.|TRBV7-9
CASSFNRPTQETQYF
TGTGCCAGCAGCTTTAATAGACCGACACAAGAGACCCAGTACTTC
>TRBD1|TRBJ1-2|few|TRBV5-1
CASSPRGLNYGYTF
TGCGCCAGCAGCCCCAGGGGGCTTAACTATGGCTACACCTTC
>TRBD1|TRBJ2-3|.|TRBV5-6
CASSLGGTGLTDTQYF
TGTGCCAGCAGCTTGGGCGGGACAGGGCTTACAGATACGCAGTATTTT
>.|TRBJ1-6|.|TRBV6-6
CASIDEVNSPLHF
TGTGCCAGCATCGATGAGGTTAATTCACCCCTCCACTTT
>.|TRBJ1-5|.|TRBV28
CASSLFRQVYQPQHF
TGTGCCAGCAGTTTATTCCGACAGGTCTATCAGCCCCAGCATTTT
>TRBD1|TRBJ2-7|.|TRBV5-6
CASSLGTGNYEQYF
TGTGCCAGCAGCCTCGGGACAGGGAACTACGAGCAGTACTTC
>.|TRBJ2-3|.|TRBV7-2
CASSFGRGPSTDTQYF
TGTGCCAGCAGCTTCGGCAGGGGTCCTAGCACAGATACGCAGTATTTT
>TRBD1|TRBJ2-4|.|TRBV5-4
CASSLERQGNIQYF
TGTGCCAGCAGCTTGGAGCGACAGGGAAACATTCAGTACTTC
>.|TRBJ2-1|once|TRBV5-1
CASSHGGVEAYNEQFF
TGCGCCAGCTCTCACGGAGGGGTCGAGGCCTACAATGAGCAGTTCTTC
>.|TRBJ1-2|.|TRBV9
CASSVAGNYGYTF
TGTGCCAGCAGCGTAGCAGGGAACTATGGCTACACCTTC
>.|TRBJ2-5|.|TRBV28
CASSPRRLLRETQYF
TGTGCCAGCAGTCCCCGAAGACTACTTAGAGAGACCCAGTACTTC
>.|TRBJ1-2|.|TRBV2
CATGTRNYGYTF
TGTGCCACCGGGACACGGAACTATGGCTACACCTTC
>TRBD2|TRBJ2-7|.|TRBV10-3
CATLGGANYEQYF
TGTGCTACCCTGGGAGGGGCCAACTACGAGCAGTACTTC
>.|TRBJ2-5|.|TRBV2
CASSPGHLYLETQYF
TGTGCCAGCAGTCCGGGACACCTCTACCTGGAGACCCAGTACTTC
>.|TRBJ2-2|.|TRBV6-1
CASIKEVDGELFF
TGTGCCAGCATAAAAGAGGTGGACGGGGAGCTGTTTTTT
>.|TRBJ2-7|.|TRBV5-1
CASSLTDSPDYEQYF
TGCGCCAGCAGCCTAACTGACAGTCCGGACTACGAGCAGTACTTC
>.|TRBJ2-7|.|TRBV7-3
CASSFPGSEQYF
TGTGCCAGCAGCTTCCCGGGGTCCGAGCAGTACTTC
>.|TRBJ2-1|.|TRBV5-6
CASSLGGFYEQFF
TGTGCCAGCAGCTTGGGAGGTTTCTATGAGCAGTTCTTC
>.|TRBJ1-3|.|TRBV5-4
CASSPGGLSGNTIYF
TGTGCCAGCAGCCCCGGGGGTCTCTCTGGAAACACCATATATTTT
>.|TRBJ2-1|once|TRBV5-4
CASSLGTAYNEQFF
TGTGCCAGCAGCTTGGGGACAGCTTACAATGAGCAGTTCTTC
>.|TRBJ1-1|.|TRBV11-1
CASSLASEGTEAFF
TGTGCCAGCAGCTTAGCGTCCGAGGGCACTGAAGCTTTCTTT
>.|TRBJ2-2|once|TRBV27
CASSSRLGTGELFF
TGTGCCAGCAGTTCCCGACTGGGCACCGGGGAGCTGTTTTTT
>.|TRBJ2-4|.|TRBV11-2
CASSPGGRGNIQYF
TGTGCCAGCAGCCCCGGGGGGCGGGGAAACATTCAGTACTTC
>TRBD1|TRBJ1-6|.|TRBV6-1
CASSEWGQAGGPLHF
TGTGCCAGCAGTGAATGGGGACAGGCCGGGGGGCCCCTCCACTTT
>TRBD1|TRBJ2-7|.|TRBV28
CASSLLSGQVGEGEQYF
TGTGCCAGCAGTTTATTATCGGGACAGGTTGGAGAGGGCGAGCAGTACTTC
>.|TRBJ1-1|.|TRBV18
CASSPGGGWGTEAFF
TGTGCCAGCTCACCAGGGGGCGGCTGGGGCACTGAAGCTTTCTTT